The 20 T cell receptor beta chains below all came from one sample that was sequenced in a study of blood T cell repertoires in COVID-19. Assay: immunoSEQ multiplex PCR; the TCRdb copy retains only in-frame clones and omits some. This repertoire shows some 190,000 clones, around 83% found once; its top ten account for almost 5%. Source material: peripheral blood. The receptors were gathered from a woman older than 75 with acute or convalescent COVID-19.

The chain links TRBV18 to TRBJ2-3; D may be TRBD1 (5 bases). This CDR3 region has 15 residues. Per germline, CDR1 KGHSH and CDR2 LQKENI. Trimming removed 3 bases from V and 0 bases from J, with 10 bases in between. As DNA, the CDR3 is TGTGCCAGCTCACCTCAGACAGTTAGCACAGATACGCAGTATTTT. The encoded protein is CASSPQTVSTDTQYF.

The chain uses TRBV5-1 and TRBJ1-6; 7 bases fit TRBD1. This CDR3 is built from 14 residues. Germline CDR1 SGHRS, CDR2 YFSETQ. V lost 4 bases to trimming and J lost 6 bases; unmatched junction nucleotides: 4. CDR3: CASSPGTVNSPLHF. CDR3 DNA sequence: TGCGCCAGCAGCCCTGGGACAGTTAATTCACCCCTCCACTTT. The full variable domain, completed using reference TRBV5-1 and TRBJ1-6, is KAGVTQTPRYLIKTRGQQVTLSCSPISGHRSVSWYQQTPGQGLQFLFEYFSETQRNKGNFPGRFSGRQFSNSRSEMNVSTLELGDSALYLCASSPGTVNSPLHFGNGTRLTVT.

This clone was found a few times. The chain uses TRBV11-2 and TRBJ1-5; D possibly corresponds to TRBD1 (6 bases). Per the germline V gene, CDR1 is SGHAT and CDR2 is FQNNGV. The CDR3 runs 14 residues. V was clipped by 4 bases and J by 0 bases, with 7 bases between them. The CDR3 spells CASSSTGSNQPQHF. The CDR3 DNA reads TGTGCCAGCAGCTCGACAGGTAGCAATCAGCCCCAGCATTTT.

The chain's CDR3 is CASSLLAGGNTGELFF. The CDR3 DNA reads TGTGCCAGCAGCCTCCTAGCGGGAGGGAACACCGGGGAGCTGTTTTTT. The chain uses TRBV4-2 and TRBJ2-2; 11 bases fit TRBD2. Germline CDR1 is LGHNA and CDR2 is YNFKEQ. The CDR3 covers 16 residues. V shed 4 bases, J shed 1 base, and the junction held 2 bases outside the gene matches.

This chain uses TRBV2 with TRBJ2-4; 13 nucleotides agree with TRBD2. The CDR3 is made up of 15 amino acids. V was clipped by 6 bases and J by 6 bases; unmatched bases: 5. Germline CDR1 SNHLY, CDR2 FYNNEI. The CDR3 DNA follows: TGTGCCAGCAGCTACGGACTAGCGGGAGCAAACATTCAGTACTTC. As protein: CASSYGLAGANIQYF.

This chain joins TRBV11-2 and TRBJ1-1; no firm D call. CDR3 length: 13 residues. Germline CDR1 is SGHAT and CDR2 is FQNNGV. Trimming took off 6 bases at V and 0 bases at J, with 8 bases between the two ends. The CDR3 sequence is CASRQVMNTEAFF. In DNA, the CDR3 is TGTGCCAGCAGGCAGGTAATGAACACTGAAGCTTTCTTT.

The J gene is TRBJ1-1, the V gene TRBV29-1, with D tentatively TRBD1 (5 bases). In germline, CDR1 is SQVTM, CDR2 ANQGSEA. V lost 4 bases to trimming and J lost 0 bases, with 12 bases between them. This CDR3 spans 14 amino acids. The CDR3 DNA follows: TGCAGCGTTGGGGCAGGGCCCATGAACACTGAAGCTTTCTTT. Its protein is CSVGAGPMNTEAFF. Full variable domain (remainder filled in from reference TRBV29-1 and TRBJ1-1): SAVISQKPSRDICQRGTSLTIQCQVDSQVTMMFWYRQQPGQSLTLIATANQGSEATYESGFVIDKFPISRPNLTFSTLTVSNMSPEDSSIYLCSVGAGPMNTEAFFGQGTRLTVV.

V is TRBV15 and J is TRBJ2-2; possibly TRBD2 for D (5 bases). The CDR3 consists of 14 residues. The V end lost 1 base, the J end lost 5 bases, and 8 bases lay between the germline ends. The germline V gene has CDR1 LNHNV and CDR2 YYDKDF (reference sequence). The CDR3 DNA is TGTGCCACCAGCAGAGGGGGAGTAACCGGGGAGCTGTTTTTT. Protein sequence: CATSRGGVTGELFF.

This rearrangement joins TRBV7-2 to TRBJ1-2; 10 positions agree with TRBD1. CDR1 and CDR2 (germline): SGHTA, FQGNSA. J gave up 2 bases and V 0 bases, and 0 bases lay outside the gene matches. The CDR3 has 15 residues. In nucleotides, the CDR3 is TGTGCCAGCAGCTTAGCGGGACAGGGGAACTATGGCTACACCTTC. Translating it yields CASSLAGQGNYGYTF.

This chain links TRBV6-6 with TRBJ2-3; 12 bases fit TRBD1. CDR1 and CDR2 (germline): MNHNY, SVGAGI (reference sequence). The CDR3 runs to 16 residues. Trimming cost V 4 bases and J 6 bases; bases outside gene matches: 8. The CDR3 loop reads CASSSHWDRGLDTQYF. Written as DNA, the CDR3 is TGTGCCAGCAGTTCGCATTGGGACAGGGGGCTGGATACGCAGTATTTT.

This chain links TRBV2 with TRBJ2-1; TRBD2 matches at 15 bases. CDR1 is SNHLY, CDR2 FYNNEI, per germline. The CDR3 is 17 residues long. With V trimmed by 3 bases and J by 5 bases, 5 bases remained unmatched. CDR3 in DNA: TGTGCCAGCAGTGAGAGGACTAGCGGGAGGGGCAACAATGAGCAGTTCTTC. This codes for CASSERTSGRGNNEQFF.

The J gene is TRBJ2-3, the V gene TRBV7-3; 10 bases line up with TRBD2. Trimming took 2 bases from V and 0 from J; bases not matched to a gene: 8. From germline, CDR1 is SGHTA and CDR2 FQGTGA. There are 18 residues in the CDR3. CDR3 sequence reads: CASSLQSGRAISTDTQYF. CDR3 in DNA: TGTGCCAGCAGCTTACAAAGCGGGAGGGCTATTAGCACAGATACGCAGTATTTT. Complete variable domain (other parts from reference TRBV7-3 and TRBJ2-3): GAGVSQTPSNKVTEKGKYVELRCDPISGHTALYWYRQSLGQGPEFLIYFQGTGAADDSGLPNDRFFAVRPEGSVSTLKIQRTERGDSAVYLCASSLQSGRAISTDTQYFGPGTRLTVL.

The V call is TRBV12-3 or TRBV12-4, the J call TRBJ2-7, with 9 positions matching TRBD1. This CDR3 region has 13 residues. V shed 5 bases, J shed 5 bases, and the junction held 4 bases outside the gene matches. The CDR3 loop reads CASSRDRVDEQYF. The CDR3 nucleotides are TGTGCCAGCAGTCGGGACAGGGTAGACGAGCAGTACTTC.

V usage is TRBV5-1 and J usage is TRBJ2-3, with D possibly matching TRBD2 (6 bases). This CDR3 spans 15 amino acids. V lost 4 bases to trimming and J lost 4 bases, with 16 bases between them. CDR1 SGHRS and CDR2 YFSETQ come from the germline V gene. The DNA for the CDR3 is TGCGCCAGCAGCCCTCTAGCGATAGGGTCAGATACGCAGTATTTT. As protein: CASSPLAIGSDTQYF.

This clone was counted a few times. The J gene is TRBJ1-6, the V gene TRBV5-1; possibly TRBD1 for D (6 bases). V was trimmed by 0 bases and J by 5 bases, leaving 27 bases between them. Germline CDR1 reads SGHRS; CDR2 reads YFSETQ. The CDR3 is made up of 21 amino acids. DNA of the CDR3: TGCGCCAGCAGCTTGGCCGGCGTTACCTTCCAGACAGGAGATAATAATTCACCCCTCCACTTT. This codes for CASSLAGVTFQTGDNNSPLHF.

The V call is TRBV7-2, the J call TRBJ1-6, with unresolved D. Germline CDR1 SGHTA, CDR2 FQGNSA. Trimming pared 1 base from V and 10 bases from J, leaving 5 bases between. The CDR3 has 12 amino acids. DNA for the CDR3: TGTGCCAGCAGCTTAGGGAGCTCACCCCTCCACTTT. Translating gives CASSLGSSPLHF.

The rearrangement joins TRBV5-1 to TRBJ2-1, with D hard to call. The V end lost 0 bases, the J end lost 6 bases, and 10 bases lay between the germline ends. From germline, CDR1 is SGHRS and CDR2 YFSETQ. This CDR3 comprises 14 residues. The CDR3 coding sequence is TGCGCCAGCAGCTTGGTGTCTAGTAGCAATGAGCAGTTCTTC. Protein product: CASSLVSSSNEQFF. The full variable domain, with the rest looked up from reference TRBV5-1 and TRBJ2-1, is KAGVTQTPRYLIKTRGQQVTLSCSPISGHRSVSWYQQTPGQGLQFLFEYFSETQRNKGNFPGRFSGRQFSNSRSEMNVSTLELGDSALYLCASSLVSSSNEQFFGPGTRLTVL.

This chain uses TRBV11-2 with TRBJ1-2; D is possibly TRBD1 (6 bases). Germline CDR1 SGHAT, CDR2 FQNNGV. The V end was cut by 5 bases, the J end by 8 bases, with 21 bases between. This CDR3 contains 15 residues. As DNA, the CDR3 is TGTGCCAGCAGCACGTCCGGGACACGCCTTGAGGGCTACACCTTC. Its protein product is CASSTSGTRLEGYTF.

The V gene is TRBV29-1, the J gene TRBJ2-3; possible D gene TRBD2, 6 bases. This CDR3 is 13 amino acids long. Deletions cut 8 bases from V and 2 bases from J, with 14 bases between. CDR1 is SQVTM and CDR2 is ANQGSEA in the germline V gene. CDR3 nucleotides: TGCAGCCCGACGGGGGTAGTCACAGATACGCAGTATTTT. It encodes CSPTGVVTDTQYF.

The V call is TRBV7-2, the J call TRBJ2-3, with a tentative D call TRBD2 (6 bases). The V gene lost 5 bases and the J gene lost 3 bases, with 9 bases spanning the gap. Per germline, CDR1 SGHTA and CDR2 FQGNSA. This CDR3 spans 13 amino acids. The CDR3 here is CASSADYTDTQYF. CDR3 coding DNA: TGTGCCAGCAGCGCGGACTATACAGATACGCAGTATTTT.